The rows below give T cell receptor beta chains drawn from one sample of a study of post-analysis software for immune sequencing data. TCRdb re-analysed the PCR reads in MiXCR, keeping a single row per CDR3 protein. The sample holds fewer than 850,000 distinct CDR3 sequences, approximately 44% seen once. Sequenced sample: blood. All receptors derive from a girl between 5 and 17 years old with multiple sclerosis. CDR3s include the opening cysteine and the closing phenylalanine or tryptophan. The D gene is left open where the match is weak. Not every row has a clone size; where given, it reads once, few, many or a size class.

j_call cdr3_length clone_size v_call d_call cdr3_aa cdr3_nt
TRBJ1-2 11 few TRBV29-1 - CSVGSADGYTF TGCAGCGTTGGGTCGGCGGACGGCTACACCTTC
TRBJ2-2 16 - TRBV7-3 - CASSLGLASGTGELFF TGTGCCAGCAGCTTAGGGCTAGCGTCCGGCACCGGGGAGCTGTTTTTT
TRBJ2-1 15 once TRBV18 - CASQGVLRPPNEQFF TGTGCCAGTCAAGGGGTTTTACGGCCCCCAAATGAGCAGTTCTTC
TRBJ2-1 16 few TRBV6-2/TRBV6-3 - CASSRLPKRGMNEQFF TGTGCCAGCAGTCGACTACCTAAAAGGGGAATGAATGAGCAGTTCTTC
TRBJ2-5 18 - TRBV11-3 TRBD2 CASSFPIRLAGVVETQYF TGTGCCAGCAGCTTCCCCATTCGACTAGCGGGAGTTGTGGAGACCCAGTACTTC
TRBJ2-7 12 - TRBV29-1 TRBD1 CSVTQGEYEQYF TGCAGCGTGACACAGGGGGAGTACGAGCAGTACTTC
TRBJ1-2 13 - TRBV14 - CATLSMDTHGYTF TGTGCCACCCTGAGCATGGATACTCATGGCTACACCTTC
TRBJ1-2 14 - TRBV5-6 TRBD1 CASSSVETGVGYTF TGTGCCAGCAGCTCGGTTGAGACAGGGGTTGGCTACACCTTC
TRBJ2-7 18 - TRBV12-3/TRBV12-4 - CASSYQLPRQISYYEQYF TGTGCCAGCAGTTACCAGTTACCCAGACAGATCTCCTACTACGAGCAGTACTTC
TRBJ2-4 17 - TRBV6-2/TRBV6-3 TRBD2 CASSLIRLAGEKNIQYF TGTGCCAGCAGCCTTATAAGACTAGCGGGAGAGAAAAACATTCAGTACTTC
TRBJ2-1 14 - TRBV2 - CASSEAGLYNEQFF TGTGCCAGCAGTGAAGCGGGACTCTACAATGAGCAGTTCTTC
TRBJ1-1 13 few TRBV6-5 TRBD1 CASSYDREAEAFF TGTGCCAGCAGTTACGACAGGGAGGCCGAAGCTTTCTTT
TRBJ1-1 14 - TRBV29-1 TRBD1 CSANLGQGNTEAFF TGCAGCGCAAACCTCGGACAGGGGAACACTGAAGCTTTCTTT
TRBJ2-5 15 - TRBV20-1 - CSAGTGTGAKEAQYF TGCAGTGCCGGAACCGGGACGGGGGCCAAGGAGGCCCAGTACTTC
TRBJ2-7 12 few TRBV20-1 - CSAPGSGYEQYF TGCAGTGCTCCCGGGAGCGGGTACGAGCAGTACTTC
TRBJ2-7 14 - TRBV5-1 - CASSPNAGSYEQYF TGCGCCAGCAGCCCTAATGCCGGCTCCTACGAGCAGTACTTC
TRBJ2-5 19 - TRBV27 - CASSLGPLGSGVNQETRYF TGTGCCAGCAGTTTAGGGCCACTGGGGAGCGGAGTTAACCAAGAGACCCGGTACTTC
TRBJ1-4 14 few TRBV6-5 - CATAEGYGNEKLFF TGTGCCACCGCGGAAGGGTATGGTAATGAAAAACTGTTTTTT
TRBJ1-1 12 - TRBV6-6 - CASRLIGTEAFF TGTGCCAGCAGGCTGATTGGCACTGAAGCTTTCTTT
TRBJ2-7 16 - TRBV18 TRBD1 CASSPTGQGSPYEQYF TGTGCCAGCTCACCTACCGGACAGGGGAGCCCCTACGAGCAGTACTTC
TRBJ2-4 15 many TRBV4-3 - CASSQDRVAKNIQYF TGCGCCAGCAGCCAAGATAGGGTCGCCAAAAACATTCAGTACTTC
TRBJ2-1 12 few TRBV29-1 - CSVESWGGEQFF TGCAGCGTTGAATCGTGGGGAGGTGAGCAGTTCTTC
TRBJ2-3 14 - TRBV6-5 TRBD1 CASSWDRVTDTQYF TGTGCCAGCAGTTGGGACAGGGTCACAGATACGCAGTATTTT
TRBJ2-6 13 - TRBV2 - CAIGSSGANVLTF TGTGCCATAGGGAGCTCTGGGGCCAACGTCCTGACTTTC
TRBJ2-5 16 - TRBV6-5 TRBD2 CASRAEGGRGQETQYF TGTGCCAGCAGGGCCGAGGGCGGGAGAGGCCAAGAGACCCAGTACTTC
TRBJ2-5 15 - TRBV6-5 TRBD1 CASSQDREPSETQYF TGTGCCAGCAGTCAGGACAGGGAACCCTCGGAGACCCAGTACTTC
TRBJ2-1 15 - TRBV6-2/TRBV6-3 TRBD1 CATHLGGQFYNEQFF TGTGCCACCCACCTAGGGGGACAGTTCTACAATGAGCAGTTCTTC
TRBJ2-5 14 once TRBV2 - CASSKLSGRETQYF TGTGCCAGCAGTAAGTTATCGGGCAGGGAGACCCAGTACTTC
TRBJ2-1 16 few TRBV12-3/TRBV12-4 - CASTSTGFMRYNEQFF TGTGCCAGCACCTCAACAGGTTTTATGCGATACAATGAGCAGTTCTTC
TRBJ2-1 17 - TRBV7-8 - CASSLGGTHSSYNEQFF TGTGCCAGCAGCTTAGGTGGAACGCACAGCTCCTACAATGAGCAGTTCTTC
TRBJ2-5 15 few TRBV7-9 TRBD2 CASGRHASGEETQYF TGTGCCAGCGGGCGTCACGCTAGCGGGGAAGAGACCCAGTACTTC
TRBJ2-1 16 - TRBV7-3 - CASSLGGKRGYNEQFF TGTGCCAGCAGCTTAGGAGGGAAAAGGGGATACAATGAGCAGTTCTTC
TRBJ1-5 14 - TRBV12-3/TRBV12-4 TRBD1 CASSQGTGAQPQHF TGTGCCAGCAGTCAGGGGACAGGGGCCCAGCCCCAGCATTTT
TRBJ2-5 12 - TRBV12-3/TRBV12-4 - CASSFSYETQYF TGTGCCAGCAGTTTTTCTTACGAGACCCAGTACTTC
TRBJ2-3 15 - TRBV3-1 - CASSLRDRATDTQYF TGTGCCAGCAGCCTCCGGGACCGTGCTACAGATACGCAGTATTTT
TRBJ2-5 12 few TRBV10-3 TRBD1 CAIGTGVETQYF TGTGCCATTGGGACAGGGGTGGAGACCCAGTACTTC
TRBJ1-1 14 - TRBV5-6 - CASSYTPRDTEAFF TGTGCCAGCAGCTACACACCACGCGACACTGAAGCTTTCTTT
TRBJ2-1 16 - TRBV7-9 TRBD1 CASSLTGTGVYNEQFF TGTGCCAGCAGCTTAACCGGGACAGGGGTTTACAATGAGCAGTTCTTC
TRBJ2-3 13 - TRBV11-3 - CASSLVKRDTQYF TGTGCCAGCAGCTTAGTCAAGCGAGATACGCAGTATTTT
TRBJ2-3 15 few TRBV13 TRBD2 CASSRLAGGGDTQYF TGTGCCAGCAGTCGACTAGCGGGAGGTGGGGATACGCAGTATTTT
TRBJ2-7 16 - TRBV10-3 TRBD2 CAISISGRAGSYEQYF TGTGCCATCAGTATTAGCGGGAGGGCCGGTTCCTACGAGCAGTACTTC
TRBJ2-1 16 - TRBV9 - CASSVGGRTTYNEQFF TGTGCCAGCAGCGTAGGAGGGAGGACGACCTACAATGAGCAGTTCTTC
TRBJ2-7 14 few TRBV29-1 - CSALYGGLPYEQYF TGCAGCGCCCTGTATGGAGGGTTACCCTACGAGCAGTACTTC
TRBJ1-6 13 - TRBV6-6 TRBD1 CASTDRAGSPLHF TGTGCCAGCACCGACAGGGCCGGGTCACCCCTCCACTTT
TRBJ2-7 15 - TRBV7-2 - CANSLGSPVTYEQYF TGTGCCAACAGCTTGGGCTCCCCGGTCACCTACGAGCAGTACTTC
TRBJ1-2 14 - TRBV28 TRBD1 CASSSGTENYGYTF TGTGCCAGCAGTTCCGGGACAGAAAACTATGGCTACACCTTC
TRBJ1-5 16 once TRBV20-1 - CSARDEVVRGGQPQHF TGCAGTGCTAGAGATGAAGTCGTAAGGGGTGGACAGCCCCAGCATTTT
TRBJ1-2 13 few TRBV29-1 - CSASARGSDGYTF TGCAGCGCCTCAGCGAGGGGTTCAGATGGCTACACCTTC